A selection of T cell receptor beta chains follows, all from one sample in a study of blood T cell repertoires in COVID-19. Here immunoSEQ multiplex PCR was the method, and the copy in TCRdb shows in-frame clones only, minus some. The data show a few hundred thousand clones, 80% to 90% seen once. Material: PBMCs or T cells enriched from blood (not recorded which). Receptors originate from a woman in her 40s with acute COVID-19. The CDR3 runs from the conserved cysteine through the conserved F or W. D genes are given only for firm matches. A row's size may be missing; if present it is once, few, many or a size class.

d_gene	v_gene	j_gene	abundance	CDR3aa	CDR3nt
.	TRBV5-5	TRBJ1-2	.	CASSLEGVERYGYTF	TGTGCCAGCAGCCTGGAGGGGGTAGAACGCTATGGCTACACCTTC
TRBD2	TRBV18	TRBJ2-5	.	CASSPLVAGGQETQYF	TGTGCCAGCTCACCACTAGTAGCGGGAGGGCAAGAGACCCAGTACTTC
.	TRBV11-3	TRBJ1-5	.	CASSLSGNQPQHF	TGTGCCAGCAGCTTATCAGGGAATCAGCCCCAGCATTTT
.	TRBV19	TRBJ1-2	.	CASSWAGNYGYTF	TGTGCCAGTAGTTGGGCGGGTAACTATGGCTACACCTTC
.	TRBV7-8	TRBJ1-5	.	CASSSNRVSQPQHF	TGTGCCAGCAGCTCCAACAGGGTATCGCAGCCCCAGCATTTT
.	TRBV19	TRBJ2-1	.	CASSIGQGNEQFF	TGTGCCAGTAGTATAGGACAAGGTAATGAGCAGTTCTTC
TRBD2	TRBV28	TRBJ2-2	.	CASSSLGLAGGNTGELFF	TGTGCCAGCAGTTCCCTGGGGCTAGCGGGAGGCAACACCGGGGAGCTGTTTTTT
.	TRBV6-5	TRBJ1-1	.	CASSPGLVTEAFF	TGTGCCAGCAGCCCAGGGTTGGTCACTGAAGCTTTCTTT
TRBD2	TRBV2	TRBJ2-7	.	CASRIAGGSYEQYF	TGTGCCAGCAGGATAGCGGGAGGGTCCTACGAGCAGTACTTC
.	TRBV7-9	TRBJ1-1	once	CASSFPLQGEAFF	TGTGCCAGCAGCTTCCCCTTACAGGGAGAAGCTTTCTTT
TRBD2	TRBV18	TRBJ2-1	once	CASSLRLAGVNYNEQFF	TGTGCCAGCTCACTTAGACTAGCGGGAGTGAATTACAATGAGCAGTTCTTC
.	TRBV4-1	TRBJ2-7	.	CASSQGTGNPTGEQYF	TGCGCCAGCAGCCAAGGTACAGGGAATCCCACTGGGGAGCAGTACTTC
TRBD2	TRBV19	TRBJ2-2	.	CASTSGRGDTGELFF	TGTGCCAGTACCAGCGGGAGAGGGGACACCGGGGAGCTGTTTTTT